This entry describes one T cell receptor (beta chain). Its target is not known. These data originate in a study of T cell responses to AZD1222 COVID-19 vaccine. Study observations and caveats: Vaccine-associated CD4 TCRs spanned spike, dominant at 160-218 and 743-854. Nearly half of the spike-specific TCRs reportedly recognize variant regions that carry no mutations. Only six or seven AZD1222 recipients tested seropositive at baseline.

The assay was immunoSEQ multiplex PCR, and TCRdb's table has in-frame clones only and misses some. The sample holds about 120,000 clones, roughly nine tenths seen once. There are 9 residues in the CDR3. In germline, CDR1 is MNHEY, CDR2 SMNVEV (reference sequence). Deletions cut 6 bases from V and 7 bases from J, with 3 bases between. The sequence was obtained from an adult who received the AZD1222 COVID-19 vaccine. The V call is TRBV27, the J call TRBJ1-2; unclear D gene. This material consisted of peripheral blood, taken 28 days after the second AZD1222 dose. CDR3 sequence: CASSLGYTF. DNA of the CDR3: TGTGCCAGCAGCCTTGGCTACACCTTC.